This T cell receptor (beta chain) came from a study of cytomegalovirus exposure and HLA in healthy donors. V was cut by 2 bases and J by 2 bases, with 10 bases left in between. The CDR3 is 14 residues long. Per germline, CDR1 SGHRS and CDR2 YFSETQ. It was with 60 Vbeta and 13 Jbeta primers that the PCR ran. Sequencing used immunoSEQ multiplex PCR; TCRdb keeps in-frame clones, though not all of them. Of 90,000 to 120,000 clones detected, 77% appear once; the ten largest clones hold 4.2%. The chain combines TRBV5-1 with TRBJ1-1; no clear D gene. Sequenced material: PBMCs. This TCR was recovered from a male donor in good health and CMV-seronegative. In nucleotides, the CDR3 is TGCGCCAGCAGCTTTGGCGGAACAAACACTGAAGCTTTCTTT. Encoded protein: CASSFGGTNTEAFF. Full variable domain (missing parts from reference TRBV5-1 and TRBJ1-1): KAGVTQTPRYLIKTRGQQVTLSCSPISGHRSVSWYQQTPGQGLQFLFEYFSETQRNKGNFPGRFSGRQFSNSRSEMNVSTLELGDSALYLCASSFGGTNTEAFFGQGTRLTVV.